The clone carrying this TCR beta chain was recorded at least ten times. This specimen comes from a study of T cells after yellow fever vaccination. There are 13 residues in the CDR3. The V gene's germline CDR1 is SGHDT and CDR2 YYEEEE. V was pared by 1 base and J by 4 bases, with 8 bases between. Each CDR3 protein is one row after TCRdb ran MiXCR on the 5' RACE reads. The top ten clones hold 17% of a sample with a few hundred thousand distinct CDR3 sequences, about 15% of them seen once. The chain recombines TRBV5-6 with TRBJ2-5; D remains unclear. The material sequenced was PBMCs, taken about 5 days after the first yellow fever vaccination. The receptor was isolated from a man younger than 30 who received the YFV17D yellow fever vaccine. CDR3 nucleotide sequence: TGTGCCAGCAGCTTGCGATTGGGAGAGACCCAGTACTTC. It is translated as CASSLRLGETQYF.